This paragraph covers one TCR beta chain sequence. As yet, its antigen is unknown. V was clipped by 7 bases and J by 7 bases; unmatched bases: 4. This CDR3 contains 12 residues. Germline V lookup: CDR1 SNHLY, CDR2 FYNNEI. These data come from a study of cytomegalovirus exposure and HLA in healthy donors. General study results and limits: With further analysis later on, most CMV-associated TCR beta chains appeared HLA-restricted. The classifier was said to identify cytomegalovirus status with high specificity and sensitivity.

PCR amplification relied on 60 Vbeta primers (plus 13 Jbeta primers). The assay was immunoSEQ multiplex PCR, and TCRdb's table has in-frame clones only and misses some. Of over 95,000 clones in the sample, about 78% are singletons; the top ten hold about 3.5%. This clonotype was obtained from a man aged 35 to 55 in good health and CMV-seronegative. Input material: PBMCs. The J gene is TRBJ2-1, the V gene TRBV2, with TRBD2 matching over 7 bases. CDR3 in DNA: TGTGCCAGCAAAGGACTAGAAAATGAGCAGTTCTTC. Its protein is CASKGLENEQFF.